This section outlines one TCR beta chain sequence together with its context. This entry comes from a study of blood T cell repertoires in COVID-19. This CDR3 contains 14 residues. Trimming removed 5 bases at V and 4 bases at J, with 15 bases between. Germline CDR1 and CDR2: MGHDK and SYGVNS. Measured with immunoSEQ multiplex PCR; TCRdb has only the in-frame clones, and not every one. The profile shows about 240,000 clones, approximately 82% of them singletons. The sample taken for sequencing was peripheral blood. This clonotype was obtained from a woman under 30 with acute or convalescent COVID-19. The chain carries TRBV25-1 and TRBJ2-7, with D perhaps TRBD2 (5 bases). CDR3 coding DNA: TGTGCCAGCAGTCGTGAGGGTAAAGGATACGAGCAGTACTTC. As protein: CASSREGKGYEQYF.